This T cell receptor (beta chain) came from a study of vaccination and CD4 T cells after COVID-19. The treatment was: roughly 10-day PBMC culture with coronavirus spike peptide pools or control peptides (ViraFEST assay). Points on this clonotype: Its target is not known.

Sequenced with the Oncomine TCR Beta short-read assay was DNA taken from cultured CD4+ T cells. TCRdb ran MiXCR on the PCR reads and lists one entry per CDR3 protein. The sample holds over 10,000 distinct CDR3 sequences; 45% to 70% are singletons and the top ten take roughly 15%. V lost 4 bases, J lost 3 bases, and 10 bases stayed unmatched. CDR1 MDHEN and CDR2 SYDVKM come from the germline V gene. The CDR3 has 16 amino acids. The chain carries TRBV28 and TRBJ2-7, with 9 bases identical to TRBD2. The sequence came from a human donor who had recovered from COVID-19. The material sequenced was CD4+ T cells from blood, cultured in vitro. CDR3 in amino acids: CASSSQVGGRVYEQYF. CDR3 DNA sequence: TGTGCCAGCAGTTCCCAGGTCGGCGGGAGGGTCTACGAGCAGTACTTC. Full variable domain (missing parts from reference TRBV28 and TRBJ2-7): DVKVTQSSRYLVKRTGEKVFLECVQDMDHENMFWYRQDPGLGLRLIYFSYDVKMKEKGDIPEGYSVSREKKERFSLILESASTNQTSMYLCASSSQVGGRVYEQYFGPGTRLTVT.